The table lists the clone carrying this T cell receptor beta chain with many counts. Building the TCR beta libraries relied on iRepertoire HTBI primers, and CDR3 regions underwent Arm-PCR. TCRdb re-derived calls from the multiplex PCR reads in MiXCR, one entry per CDR3 protein. The table shows about 500,000 distinct CDR3 sequences, with 12% occurring only once. Time point in this sample: newly diagnosed GD, antithyroid drugs for less than 3 months. Generation of the TCR library employed RNA extracted from PBMCs. The sample belongs to a study of regulatory T cells in long-lasting Graves disease. Germline loops: CDR1 SGHDN, CDR2 FVKESK. The CDR3 length is 19 residues. V shed 0 bases and J shed 1 base, with 21 bases lying between them. The data were also submitted as part of a second study, on T cells in Graves' hyperthyroidism and ophthalmopathy. According to that study: Clinicians diagnosed patients from clinical symptoms, serum thyroxine and TRAb, thyroid ultrasound and orbital computed tomography.

The chain employs TRBV14 and TRBJ1-1; TRBD1 is a possible D gene (6 bases). The sample here was peripheral blood mononuclear cells (PBMCs), taken at new diagnosis, from a patient treated with antithyroid drugs. The origin of this receptor is a woman between 25 and 40 years old with Graves disease. CDR3 loop: CASSQETGKGAIWNTEAFF. CDR3 in DNA: TGTGCCAGCAGCCAAGAAACAGGGAAAGGTGCTATCTGGAACACTGAAGCTTTCTTT.